The TCR beta chain described here comes from a study of blood T cell repertoires in COVID-19. Study background: Sites across the United States, Italy and Spain contributed samples from acute and convalescent COVID-19.

CDR1 SNHLY and CDR2 FYNNEI come from the germline V gene. Trimming removed 11 bases from V and 2 bases from J, with 15 bases in between. This CDR3 is 14 amino acids long. In the original workflow: By means of reference gene primer amplification, nucleated cell counts were estimated. TCRdb's copy holds only in-frame clones and misses some; the assay was immunoSEQ multiplex PCR. The V and J calls and clone size were taken over from that table, and D and trimming were inferred from the DNA. The sample lists a few hundred thousand clones; more than 85% were seen once. The source is a young adult with COVID-19, enrolled during active disease. Sequencing used peripheral blood. The chain joins TRBV2 to TRBJ2-2; the D gene is possibly TRBD1 (5 bases). The CDR3 region is CACLGRTNTGELFF. Written as DNA, the CDR3 is TGTGCCTGCCTGGGGCGGACAAACACCGGGGAGCTGTTTTTT.